The clone carrying this T cell receptor (beta chain) was seen only a few times. Original processing methods: The assay estimated nucleated cells by amplifying reference gene primers. Sequencing used immunoSEQ multiplex PCR; TCRdb keeps in-frame clones, though not all of them. The V and J calls and the clone size are those of that table, but D and trimming were determined from the DNA. Of about 48,000 clones detected, 77% appear once; the ten largest clones hold around a fifth. Germline V gene data show CDR1 as KGHDR and CDR2 as SFDVKD. The trim removed 2 bases at V and 9 bases at J, leaving 5 bases unmatched. The CDR3 loop spans 15 amino acids. The sample is drawn from a study of blood T cell repertoires in COVID-19. Study details: Samples of COVID-19 (acute and convalescent) were obtained from the United States, Italy and Spain. T cells, B-cell-depleted T cells, or PBMCs provided the cDNA or gDNA that served as material.

The sequencing input was peripheral blood. The clonotype was recovered from a human donor with active or convalescent COVID-19. The donor label of this sample is uncertain. The genes are TRBV24-1 and TRBJ2-1, with 11 bases matching TRBD2. CDR3 nucleotide sequence: TGTGCCACCAGTGATTGGAGTAGCGGGAGGGGTGAGCAGTTCTTC. It yields the protein CATSDWSSGRGEQFF.